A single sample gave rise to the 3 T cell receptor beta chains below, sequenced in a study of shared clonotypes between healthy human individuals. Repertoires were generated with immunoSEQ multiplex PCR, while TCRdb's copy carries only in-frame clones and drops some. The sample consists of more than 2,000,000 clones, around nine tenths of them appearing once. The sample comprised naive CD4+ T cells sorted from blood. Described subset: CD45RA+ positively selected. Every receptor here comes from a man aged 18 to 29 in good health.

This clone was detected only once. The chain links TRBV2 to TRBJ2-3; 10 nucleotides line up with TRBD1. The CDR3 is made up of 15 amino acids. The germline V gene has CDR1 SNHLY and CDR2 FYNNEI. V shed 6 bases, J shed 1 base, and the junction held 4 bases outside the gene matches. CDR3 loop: CASRDRGAGTDTQYF. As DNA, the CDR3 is TGTGCCAGCAGGGACAGGGGGGCTGGCACAGATACGCAGTATTTT. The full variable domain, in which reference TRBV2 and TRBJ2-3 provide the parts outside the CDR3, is EPEVTQTPSHQVTQMGQEVILRCVPISNHLYFYWYRQILGQKVEFLVSFYNNEISEKSEIFDDQFSVERPDGSNFTLKIRSTKLEDSAMYFCASRDRGAGTDTQYFGPGTRLTVL.

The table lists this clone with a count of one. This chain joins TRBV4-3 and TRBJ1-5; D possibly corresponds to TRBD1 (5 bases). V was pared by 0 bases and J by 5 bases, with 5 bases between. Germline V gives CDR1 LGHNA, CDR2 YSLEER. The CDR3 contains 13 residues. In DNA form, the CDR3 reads TGCGCCAGCAGCCAAGAGGGGGATCAGCCCCAGCATTTT. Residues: CASSQEGDQPQHF.

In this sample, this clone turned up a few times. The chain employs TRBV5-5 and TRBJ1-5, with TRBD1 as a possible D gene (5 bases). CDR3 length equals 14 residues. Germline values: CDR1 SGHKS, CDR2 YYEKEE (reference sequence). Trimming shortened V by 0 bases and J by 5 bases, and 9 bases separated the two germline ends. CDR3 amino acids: CASSLEGAYQPQHF. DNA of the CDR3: TGTGCCAGCAGCTTGGAAGGGGCGTATCAGCCCCAGCATTTT.